The T cell receptor beta chain described here comes from a study of cytomegalovirus exposure and HLA in healthy donors. Study results and caveats: In vitro data verified a few CMV-associated chains as specific for CMV antigens. TCR beta chains numbering under 200 were designated cytomegalovirus-associated. It was reported that TCR beta sequences correctly inferred the HLA-A and HLA-B alleles for most subjects.

Points on this clone: Its specificity is unknown.

Though probably carrying unrecorded immune exposures, donors were nominally healthy at sampling. 13 Jbeta primers and 60 Vbeta primers were used for the PCR. Profiling relied on immunoSEQ multiplex PCR, and the TCRdb table lists in-frame clones only, not all of them. Seen in this sample are roughly 42,000 clones; the ten most common clones hold roughly 1.3%. The sample taken for sequencing was PBMCs. This receptor was obtained from a young man in good health and CMV-seronegative.

The CDR3 bases are TGCGCCAGCAGCTTGGTGACAGGGAACACTGAAGCTTTCTTT. Its protein product is CASSLVTGNTEAFF. This chain links TRBV5-1 with TRBJ1-1, with D possibly TRBD1 on 6 matching bases. CDR1 and CDR2 from the germline V gene are SGHRS and YFSETQ. V lost 0 bases and J 1 base, leaving 7 bases between the germline ends. This CDR3 contains 14 residues. Looking up the rest from reference TRBV5-1 and TRBJ1-1 gives the full variable domain: KAGVTQTPRYLIKTRGQQVTLSCSPISGHRSVSWYQQTPGQGLQFLFEYFSETQRNKGNFPGRFSGRQFSNSRSEMNVSTLELGDSALYLCASSLVTGNTEAFFGQGTRLTVV.